Each of the 12 T cell receptor beta chains below was sequenced from the same sample in a study of PD-1 and CTLA-4 blockade in melanoma. The data were produced by immunoSEQ multiplex PCR, yet TCRdb's version contains in-frame clones alone and is incomplete. This table has around 31,000 clones, about nine tenths appearing once. Specimen: CD8+ T cells from peripheral blood, collected from a patient given anti-PD-1 treatment. These TCRs come from a human donor with melanoma.

This clone was counted once. This chain connects TRBV24-1 to TRBJ2-2; D unclear. The CDR3 spans 12 residues. The V and J ends lost 2 bases and 6 bases respectively, with 3 bases between them. The germline V gene has CDR1 KGHDR and CDR2 SFDVKD. The CDR3 loop reads CATSDSPGELFF. CDR3 sequence (DNA): TGTGCCACCAGTGATTCACCCGGGGAGCTGTTTTTT.

This chain links TRBV19 with TRBJ1-2, with TRBD1 as a possible D gene (5 bases). Trimming removed 7 bases from V and 4 bases from J, with 19 bases in between. Looked up from germline, CDR1 is LNHDA and CDR2 is SQIVND (reference sequence). The CDR3 has 15 residues. CDR3 amino acids: CASTANGQGGYGYTF. As DNA, the CDR3 is TGTGCCAGTACAGCTAACGGGCAGGGTGGCTATGGCTACACCTTC.

The genes are TRBV19 and TRBJ2-1; 9 bases map to TRBD2. In germline, CDR1 is LNHDA, CDR2 SQIVND (reference sequence). The CDR3 consists of 16 residues. Trimming at V came to 3 bases and at J to 1 base, leaving 4 bases not matched to a gene. DNA of the CDR3: TGTGCCAGTAGTATTCGCGGGGGGGCATCCTACAATGAGCAGTTCTTC. Residues: CASSIRGGASYNEQFF.

This clone was counted once. The chain couples TRBV4-2 to TRBJ2-6, with D uncertain. V shed 6 bases and J shed 0 bases, with 6 bases lying between them. The CDR3 totals 14 residues. Per the germline V gene, CDR1 is LGHNA and CDR2 is YNFKEQ. The CDR3 nucleotides read TGTGCCAGCAGGGGTATCTCTGGGGCCAACGTCCTGACTTTC. Protein product: CASRGISGANVLTF.

The gene calls are TRBV11-2 and TRBJ2-7, with TRBD1 matching over 7 bases. The V segment lost 7 bases and the J segment 3 bases; nucleotides outside the gene matches: 6. This CDR3 has 13 amino acids. Germline CDR1 is SGHAT and CDR2 is FQNNGV. CDR3 in DNA: TGTGCCAGCAAAGGGGGCTTCTTCTACGAGCAGTACTTC. Its protein product is CASKGGFFYEQYF.

This clone has only one observation. V and J are TRBV13 and TRBJ1-2; 11 bases are a match to TRBD1. There are 16 residues in the CDR3. CDR1 and CDR2 from the germline V gene are PRHDT and FYEKMQ (reference sequence). The V segment lost 5 bases and the J segment 7 bases; nucleotides outside the gene matches: 12. DNA of the CDR3: TGTGCCAGCAGCGGCGGGACAGGGGGTAATCGTTTTGGCTACACCTTC. This gives the protein CASSGGTGGNRFGYTF.

This clone occurred once. The V and J genes are TRBV29-1 and TRBJ2-1; 9 nucleotides line up with TRBD1. The J segment lost 10 bases and the V segment lost 4 bases, leaving 11 bases of the junction unmatched. The CDR3 sequence is 14 residues long. CDR1 SQVTM and CDR2 ANQGSEA come from the germline V gene. CDR3 nucleotides: TGCAGCGTTGGGACAGGGGCCAACGTCGTAGAGCAGTTCTTC. Translating gives CSVGTGANVVEQFF.

CDR3 coding DNA: TGTGCCAGTAGCCCTGAGATGGCCAGGGGCAATCAGCCCCAGCATTTT. Translating it yields CASSPEMARGNQPQHF. V usage is TRBV19 and J usage is TRBJ1-5; the D gene is possibly TRBD1 (5 bases). Germline V lookup: CDR1 LNHDA, CDR2 SQIVND (reference sequence). Trimming removed 6 bases from V and 2 bases from J, with 17 bases in between. The CDR3 is 16 residues long.

The chain combines TRBV28 with TRBJ1-2; a possible D gene is TRBD1 (6 bases). Deletions cut 4 bases from V and 3 bases from J, with 15 bases between. The CDR3 length is 15 residues. The germline CDR1 and CDR2 sequences are MDHEN and SYDVKM. In DNA form, the CDR3 reads TGTGCCAGCAGTTCCGCCCCGACAGGTGACTATGGCTACACCTTC. Its protein is CASSSAPTGDYGYTF.

CDR3 in DNA: TGTGCCAGCAGCTTGGCAGGAGGACTCTCCTACGAGCAGTACTTC. It codes for CASSLAGGLSYEQYF. The chain has TRBV13 and TRBJ2-7, with TRBD2 as a possible D gene (5 bases). CDR3 length: 15 residues. The germline V gene has CDR1 PRHDT and CDR2 FYEKMQ (reference sequence). Trimming left V 3 bases short and J 0 bases short, with 12 bases between.

This chain links TRBV29-1 with TRBJ2-5; perhaps TRBD1 as D (6 bases). V lost 4 bases and J lost 1, with 16 bases in between. This CDR3 contains 15 residues. Germline CDR1 SQVTM, CDR2 ANQGSEA. The CDR3 sequence is CSVGSGRGSQETQYF. The CDR3 coding sequence is TGCAGCGTTGGGTCGGGTAGGGGGAGCCAAGAGACCCAGTACTTC.

The J gene is TRBJ1-1, the V gene TRBV29-1; D not certain. The CDR3 spans 13 residues. The V gene's germline CDR1 is SQVTM and CDR2 ANQGSEA. V was clipped by 3 bases and J by 0 bases, with 8 bases between them. The CDR3 region is CSVEMELNTEAFF. The CDR3 DNA follows: TGCAGCGTTGAGATGGAACTGAACACTGAAGCTTTCTTT. The full variable domain, its missing parts supplied by reference TRBV29-1 and TRBJ1-1, is SAVISQKPSRDICQRGTSLTIQCQVDSQVTMMFWYRQQPGQSLTLIATANQGSEATYESGFVIDKFPISRPNLTFSTLTVSNMSPEDSSIYLCSVEMELNTEAFFGQGTRLTVV.